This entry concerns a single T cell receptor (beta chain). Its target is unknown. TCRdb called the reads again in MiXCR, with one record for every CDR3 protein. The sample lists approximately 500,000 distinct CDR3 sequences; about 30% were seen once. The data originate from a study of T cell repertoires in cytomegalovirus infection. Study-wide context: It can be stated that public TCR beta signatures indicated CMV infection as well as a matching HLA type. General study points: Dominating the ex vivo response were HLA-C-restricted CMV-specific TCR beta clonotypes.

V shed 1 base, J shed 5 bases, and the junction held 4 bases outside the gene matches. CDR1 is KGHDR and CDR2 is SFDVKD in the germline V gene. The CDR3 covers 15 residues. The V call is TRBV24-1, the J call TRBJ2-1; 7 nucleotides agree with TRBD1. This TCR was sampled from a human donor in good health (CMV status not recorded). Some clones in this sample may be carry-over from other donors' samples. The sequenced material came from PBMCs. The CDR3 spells CATSDFGTANNEQFF. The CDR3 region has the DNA TGTGCCACCAGTGATTTCGGGACAGCTAACAATGAGCAGTTCTTC.